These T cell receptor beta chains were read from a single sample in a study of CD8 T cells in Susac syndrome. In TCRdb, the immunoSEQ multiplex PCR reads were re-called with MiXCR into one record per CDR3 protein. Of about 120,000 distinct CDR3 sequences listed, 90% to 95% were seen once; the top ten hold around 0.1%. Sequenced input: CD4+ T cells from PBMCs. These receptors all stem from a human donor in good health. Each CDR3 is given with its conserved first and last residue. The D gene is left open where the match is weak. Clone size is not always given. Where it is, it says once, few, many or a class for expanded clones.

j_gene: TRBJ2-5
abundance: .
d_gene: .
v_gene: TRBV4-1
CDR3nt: TGCGCCAGCAGCCAAGAAGACGGAGGGAGGGAGACCCAGTACTTC
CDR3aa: CASSQEDGGRETQYF

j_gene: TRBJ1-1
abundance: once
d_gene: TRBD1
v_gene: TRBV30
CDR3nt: TGTGCCTGGCCGGGACAGGGGACGGGTGGCACTGAAGCTTTCTTT
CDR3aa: CAWPGQGTGGTEAFF

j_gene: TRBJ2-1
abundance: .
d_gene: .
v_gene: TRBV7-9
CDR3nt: TGTGCCAGCAGCTTAGCCCTCGTATTTGGGGCGCCGGGCGGCAATGAGCAGTTCTTC
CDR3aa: CASSLALVFGAPGGNEQFF

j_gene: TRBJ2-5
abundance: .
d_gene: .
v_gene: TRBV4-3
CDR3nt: TGCGCCAGCAGCCAAGGACAGCTTTACCAAGAGACCCAGTACTTC
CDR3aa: CASSQGQLYQETQYF

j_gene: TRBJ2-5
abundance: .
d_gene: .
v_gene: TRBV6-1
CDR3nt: TGTGCCAGCAGAAACAGGGCTTCGAATCAAGAGACCCAGTACTTC
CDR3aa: CASRNRASNQETQYF

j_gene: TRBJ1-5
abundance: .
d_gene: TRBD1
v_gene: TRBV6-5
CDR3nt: TGTGCCAGCAGCCCACAGGGGAACCAGCCCCAGCATTTT
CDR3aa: CASSPQGNQPQHF

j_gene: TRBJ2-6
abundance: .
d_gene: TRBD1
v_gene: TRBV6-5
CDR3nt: TGTGCCAGCAGTTCCCCGGACAGGTACGGGGCCAACGTCCTGACTTTC
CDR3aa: CASSSPDRYGANVLTF

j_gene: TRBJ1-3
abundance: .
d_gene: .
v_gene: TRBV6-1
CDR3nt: TGTGCCAGCAGTCCCCGACGACGGCTTAACTCTGGAAACACCATATATTTT
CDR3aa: CASSPRRRLNSGNTIYF

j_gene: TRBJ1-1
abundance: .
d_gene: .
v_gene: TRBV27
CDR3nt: TGTGCCAGCAGGCACCCGGGGGGAGGGACTGAAGCTTTCTTT
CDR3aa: CASRHPGGGTEAFF

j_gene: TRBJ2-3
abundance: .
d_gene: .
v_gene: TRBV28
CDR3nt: TGTGCCAGCAGTTTGGTTCGGGATCACCAGCGTACGCAGTATTTT
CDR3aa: CASSLVRDHQRTQYF

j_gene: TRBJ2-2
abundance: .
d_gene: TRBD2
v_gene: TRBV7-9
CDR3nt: TGTGCCAGCAGCTTCGGGGGGGCGCGGAGCACCGGGGAGCTGTTTTTT
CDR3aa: CASSFGGARSTGELFF

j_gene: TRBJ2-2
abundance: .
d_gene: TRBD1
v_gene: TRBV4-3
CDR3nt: TGCGCCAGCAGCCGGGATTCGGACAGGGGGAACACCGGGGAGCTGTTTTTT
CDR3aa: CASSRDSDRGNTGELFF

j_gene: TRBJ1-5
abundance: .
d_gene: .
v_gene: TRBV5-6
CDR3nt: TGTGCCAGCAGCCGGGCCCAAGGGAGGGGTCCCCAGCATTTT
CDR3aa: CASSRAQGRGPQHF

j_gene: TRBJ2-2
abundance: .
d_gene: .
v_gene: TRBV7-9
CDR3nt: TGTGCCAGCAGCTTTGGACAGACGAACACCGGGGAGCTGTTTTTT
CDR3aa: CASSFGQTNTGELFF

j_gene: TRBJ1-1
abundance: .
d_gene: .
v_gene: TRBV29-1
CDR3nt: TGCAGCGTCGTGACCTCAGGGACCGAAGCTTTCTTT
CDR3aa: CSVVTSGTEAFF

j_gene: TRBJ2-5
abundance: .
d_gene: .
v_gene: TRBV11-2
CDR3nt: TGTGCCAGCAGCCCGGTGGGGGAGACCCAGTACTTC
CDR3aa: CASSPVGETQYF